This T cell receptor (beta chain) was identified during a study of T cell repertoires in cytomegalovirus infection. Background on the study: Shared public TCR beta signatures pointed to both CMV infection and a matching HLA type. Whole-study findings and limits: Pooled public TCR beta family frequency picked out CMV carriers with the relevant HLA. Ex vivo, HLA-C-restricted CMV-specific TCR beta clonotypes prevailed over the rest of the response.

For this clonotype: Antigen: not known.

From the reads, TCRdb called clonotypes with MiXCR, one entry per CDR3 protein. The table lists a few hundred thousand distinct CDR3 sequences, roughly a sixth of them singletons. Input material: PBMCs. This clonotype was sampled from a human donor in good health (CMV status not recorded). Some clones in this sample may be carry-over from other donors' samples.

CDR3: CASSQGVSQGDEQYF. CDR3 bases: TGCGCCAGCAGCCAAGGGGTTAGTCAGGGGGACGAGCAGTACTTC. This chain connects TRBV4-3 to TRBJ2-7; 7 nucleotides align to TRBD1. The J segment lost 5 bases and the V segment lost 1 base, leaving 8 bases of the junction unmatched. Germline assignment: CDR1 LGHNA and CDR2 YSLEER. This CDR3 comprises 15 residues.